The rows below give T cell receptor beta chains drawn from one sample of a study of T cell responses to AZD1222 COVID-19 vaccine. Only in-frame clones appear in the TCRdb table, and some are missing; sequencing was by immunoSEQ multiplex PCR. Among around 120,000 clones listed, approximately 88% were seen once. Specimen: peripheral blood, collected on day 0 of AZD1222 vaccination. These receptor sequences come from an adult in good health. The CDR3 runs from the conserved cysteine through the conserved F or W. D genes are given only for firm matches. A clone size is listed for some rows: how often the clone was seen (once, few, many), or a class if it is expanded.

clone_size j_call v_call d_call cdr3_aa cdr3_nt
once TRBJ1-3 TRBV6-6 - CASSPPGETGNTIYF TGTGCCAGCAGTCCCCCTGGGGAGACAGGAAACACCATATATTTT
- TRBJ2-7 TRBV6-5 - CASSRTFREEQYF TGTGCCAGCAGCCGCACTTTCCGGGAGGAGCAGTACTTC
- TRBJ1-5 TRBV7-2 - CASSLAGRGRQPQHF TGTGCCAGCAGCTTAGCGGGTCGGGGGAGGCAGCCCCAGCATTTT
- TRBJ2-7 TRBV18 - CASSPPQGIAYEQYF TGTGCCAGCTCACCACCCCAGGGGATTGCCTACGAGCAGTACTTC
- TRBJ1-2 TRBV19 TRBD1 CASSITPFQGESYTF TGTGCCAGTAGTATAACGCCCTTTCAGGGGGAAAGCTACACCTTC
- TRBJ2-7 TRBV18 - CASSQGGDSYEQYF TGTGCCAGCTCACAGGGGGGGGACTCCTACGAGCAGTACTTC
- TRBJ1-6 TRBV28 TRBD1 CASRGTANNSPLHF TGTGCCAGCAGGGGGACAGCGAATAATTCACCCCTCCACTTT
- TRBJ2-4 TRBV6-4 TRBD1 CANPPNRGPKNIQYF TGTGCCAACCCCCCAAACAGGGGGCCCAAAAACATTCAGTACTTC
few TRBJ1-3 TRBV28 TRBD1 CASTRQGVTGNTIYF TGTGCCAGCACCCGACAGGGGGTCACTGGAAACACCATATATTTT
- TRBJ1-3 TRBV4-3 - CASSQDDTGISGNTIYF TGCGCCAGCAGCCAAGATGATACCGGGATCTCTGGAAACACCATATATTTT
few TRBJ1-2 TRBV28 TRBD1 CASTKGDSDRYTF TGTGCCAGCACCAAAGGGGACAGCGACCGCTACACCTTC
- TRBJ1-1 TRBV29-1 - CSVDPGLPGAEAFF TGCAGCGTTGACCCAGGGTTGCCTGGCGCTGAAGCTTTCTTT
- TRBJ2-4 TRBV28 TRBD1 CASSFTGTAFLAKNIQYF TGTGCCAGCAGTTTCACCGGGACAGCCTTTCTAGCCAAAAACATTCAGTACTTC
- TRBJ1-4 TRBV19 - CASSIEGGRKLFF TGTGCCAGTAGTATAGAGGGGGGCAGAAAACTGTTTTTT
- TRBJ1-5 TRBV24-1 - CATSNWDRGQPQHF TGTGCCACCAGCAATTGGGATCGCGGTCAGCCCCAGCATTTT
- TRBJ1-6 TRBV5-1 TRBD1 CASSRDSSNSPLHF TGCGCCAGCAGCCGGGACAGCAGTAATTCACCCCTCCACTTT
- TRBJ2-3 TRBV24-1 TRBD2 CATSGTSGEGTDTQYF TGTGCCACCAGTGGGACTAGCGGGGAGGGGACAGATACGCAGTATTTT
- TRBJ2-1 TRBV3-1/TRBV3-2 - CASSQVGRYNEQFF TGTGCCAGCAGCCAAGTTGGCCGGTACAATGAGCAGTTCTTC
- TRBJ1-1 TRBV6-6 - CASSYGGQGGEAFF TGTGCCAGCAGTTACGGAGGGCAGGGAGGTGAAGCTTTCTTT
- TRBJ1-2 TRBV28 - CASSSTMEGYTF TGTGCCAGCAGTTCAACAATGGAAGGCTACACCTTC
- TRBJ2-5 TRBV21-1 - CASSKGYQETQYF TGTGCCAGCAGCAAAGGATACCAAGAGACCCAGTACTTC
- TRBJ2-3 TRBV29-1 - CSVTGTYVTDTQYF TGCAGCGTGACCGGGACATATGTAACAGATACGCAGTATTTT
- TRBJ2-7 TRBV2 - CASSELAHEQYF TGTGCCAGCAGTGAGTTGGCCCACGAGCAGTACTTC
- TRBJ2-7 TRBV19 - CASSRTGKPYEQYF TGTGCCAGTAGTCGGACGGGAAAACCTTACGAGCAGTACTTC
- TRBJ1-1 TRBV10-3 - CAINFGGDTEAFF TGTGCCATCAATTTTGGGGGGGACACTGAAGCTTTCTTT
- TRBJ1-5 TRBV7-2 - CASSPYSNQPQHF TGTGCCAGCAGCCCCTATAGCAATCAGCCCCAGCATTTT
- TRBJ1-2 TRBV28 - CASSLQAPYGYTF TGTGCCAGCAGTTTACAGGCGCCCTATGGCTACACCTTC
- TRBJ1-1 TRBV6-2/TRBV6-3 - CASSSTKGTEAFF TGTGCCAGCAGTTCCACAAAAGGCACTGAAGCTTTCTTT
- TRBJ2-7 TRBV4-1 - CASSQERAGEQYF TGCGCCAGCAGCCAAGAGCGGGCCGGCGAGCAGTACTTC
once TRBJ1-5 TRBV18 - CASSPSQNSNQPQHF TGTGCCAGCTCACCATCCCAGAATAGCAATCAGCCCCAGCATTTT
- TRBJ1-2 TRBV7-2 - CASSLTREDGYTF TGTGCCAGCAGCTTAACCAGGGAGGATGGCTACACCTTC
- TRBJ1-5 TRBV19 - CASSGVPPRPHF TGTGCCAGTTCCGGGGTCCCCCCTCGGCCGCATTTT
- TRBJ1-1 TRBV12-3/TRBV12-4 TRBD1 CASTDRGAAFF TGTGCCAGCACCGACAGGGGGGCGGCTTTCTTT
- TRBJ2-1 TRBV11-2 - CASSLGTVNEQFF TGTGCCAGCAGCTTAGGGACAGTCAATGAGCAGTTCTTC
- TRBJ2-2 TRBV13 - CASSPGDPPGTGELFF TGTGCCAGCAGCCCTGGGGACCCCCCTGGCACCGGGGAGCTGTTTTTT
- TRBJ1-1 TRBV5-3 TRBD1 CARSCPRDRTAKNTEAFF TGTGCCAGAAGCTGCCCCCGGGACAGAACAGCTAAGAACACTGAAGCTTTCTTT
- TRBJ2-1 TRBV6-1 - CASSESGRGEQFF TGTGCCAGCAGTGAGTCAGGGCGGGGTGAGCAGTTCTTC
- TRBJ2-5 TRBV15 TRBD1 CATSIPRGQTQYF TGTGCCACCAGCATCCCCAGGGGGCAGACCCAGTACTTC
- TRBJ1-5 TRBV13 - CASSPAGYNQPQHF TGTGCCAGCAGCCCCGCGGGGTACAATCAGCCCCAGCATTTT
- TRBJ2-7 TRBV11-1 - CASSLASYTHEQYF TGTGCCAGCAGCTTAGCATCGTATACACACGAGCAGTACTTC
- TRBJ1-1 TRBV6-5 - CASIETMNTEAFF TGTGCCAGCATAGAAACCATGAACACTGAAGCTTTCTTT
- TRBJ1-1 TRBV6-5 - CASSPRPNTEAFF TGTGCCAGCAGTCCGCGACCTAACACTGAAGCTTTCTTT
- TRBJ2-7 TRBV3-1/TRBV3-2 TRBD2 CASSPSLAGTTIPPSYEQYF TGTGCCAGCAGCCCCAGCCTGGCCGGGACTACTATACCGCCCTCCTACGAGCAGTACTTC
once TRBJ1-4 TRBV28 TRBD1 CASSPTGVLEKLFF TGTGCCAGCAGTCCGACAGGGGTACTTGAAAAACTGTTTTTT
once TRBJ1-5 TRBV5-1 - CASSGGGANQPQHF TGCGCCAGCAGCGGGGGCGGCGCCAATCAGCCCCAGCATTTT
- TRBJ2-7 TRBV3-1/TRBV3-2 - CASSQTPGTVSYEQYF TGTGCCAGCAGCCAGACCCCCGGGACGGTGTCCTACGAGCAGTACTTC
- TRBJ2-3 TRBV6-6 TRBD1 CASSWGQIDTQYF TGTGCCAGCAGTTGGGGACAGATAGATACGCAGTATTTT
- TRBJ2-5 TRBV27 TRBD1 CASSSDRVKGETQYF TGTGCCAGCAGTTCGGACAGGGTTAAAGGAGAGACCCAGTACTTC
- TRBJ1-1 TRBV11-2 - CASSLGQNQGRGTEAFF TGTGCCAGCAGCCTCGGGCAAAATCAGGGTCGTGGGACTGAAGCTTTCTTT
- TRBJ2-1 TRBV9 TRBD2 CASSASGGGYNEQFF TGTGCCAGCAGCGCTAGCGGGGGGGGATACAATGAGCAGTTCTTC
- TRBJ1-5 TRBV20-1 - CSASGSARGLSNQPQHF TGCAGTGCTAGTGGGAGTGCGAGAGGGCTGAGCAATCAGCCCCAGCATTTT
- TRBJ2-7 TRBV4-1 TRBD1 CASSQDTIRTGDEQYF TGCGCCAGCAGCCAAGATACAATTAGGACAGGGGACGAGCAGTACTTC
once TRBJ1-5 TRBV19 - CASSNRQVNQPQHF TGTGCCAGTAGTAACCGACAGGTCAATCAGCCCCAGCATTTT
- TRBJ2-7 TRBV2 - CASSGDSYEQYF TGTGCCAGCAGTGGGGACTCCTACGAGCAGTACTTC
- TRBJ2-5 TRBV5-4 - CASSPGRDLPRDTQYF TGTGCCAGCAGCCCGGGCCGGGACTTACCAAGAGACACCCAGTACTTC